The 16 T cell receptor beta chains reported below all come from one sample, sequenced in a study of cytomegalovirus exposure and HLA in healthy donors. 60 Vbeta and 13 Jbeta primers were used in PCR. Only in-frame clones appear in the TCRdb table, and some are missing; sequencing was by immunoSEQ multiplex PCR. The sample contains 180,000 or so clones, about 9% of which appear only once. Sequenced material: PBMCs. The receptors shown here come from a woman under 40 in good health and CMV-seropositive.

This clone was detected a few times. The gene calls are TRBV6-5 and TRBJ1-2, with 12 bases aligning to TRBD1. This CDR3 has 15 amino acids. CDR1 and CDR2 from the germline V gene are MNHEY and SVGAGI. With V trimmed by 5 bases and J by 3 bases, 4 bases remained unmatched. For the CDR3, the DNA is TGTGCCAGCAGTAGGGACAGGGGGCGAGACTATGGCTACACCTTC. It encodes CASSRDRGRDYGYTF.

This clone was counted a few times. The rearrangement joins TRBV29-1 to TRBJ1-2, with D perhaps TRBD1 (6 bases). V was shortened by 3 bases and J by 6 bases, with 11 bases between the two germline ends. Germline CDR1 SQVTM, CDR2 ANQGSEA. The CDR3 is made up of 12 amino acids. CDR3 protein: CSVDGQPHGYTF. CDR3 DNA: TGCAGCGTTGACGGACAGCCGCATGGCTACACCTTC.

This clone was found a few times. This chain uses TRBV9 with TRBJ1-1; 7 bases align to TRBD1. V shed 0 bases and J 0 bases; nucleotides not matched to a gene: 8. Germline V lookup: CDR1 SGDLS, CDR2 YYNGEE. The CDR3 contains 17 residues. The DNA of the CDR3 is TGTGCCAGCAGCGTAGACCCAATTGACAGGGTGAACACTGAAGCTTTCTTT. This sequence encodes CASSVDPIDRVNTEAFF.

This clone has more than one count but fewer than ten. The rearrangement joins TRBV4-1 to TRBJ2-1, with 11 bases fitting TRBD2. There are 20 residues in the CDR3. J gave up 6 bases and V 0 bases, and 16 bases lay outside the gene matches. Germline assignment: CDR1 MGHRA and CDR2 YSYEKL. The CDR3 DNA follows: TGCGCCAGCAGCCAAGACGCCCCTACTAGCGGGAGTACTTTAATCAATGAGCAGTTCTTC. Protein sequence: CASSQDAPTSGSTLINEQFF.

This clone was seen more than once but under ten times. The rearrangement uses TRBV29-1 and TRBJ1-1; D unresolved. There are 15 residues in the CDR3. Trimming removed 7 bases at V and 1 base at J, with 19 bases between. Germline values: CDR1 SQVTM, CDR2 ANQGSEA. CDR3 protein: CSARTPRQANTEAFF. The CDR3 DNA sequence: TGCAGCGCACGTACGCCTCGGCAGGCGAACACTGAAGCTTTCTTT.

This clone was counted a few times. The chain carries TRBV7-9 and TRBJ1-3, with TRBD1 matching 7 bases. Trimming at V came to 5 bases and at J to 0 bases, leaving 7 bases not matched to a gene. Germline lookup yields CDR1 SEHNR and CDR2 FQNEAQ (reference sequence). The CDR3 covers 16 residues. CDR3 amino acids: CASSLMGQFSGNTIYF. As DNA, the CDR3 is TGTGCCAGCAGCCTGATGGGACAGTTCTCTGGAAACACCATATATTTT.

This clone has more than one count but fewer than ten. This rearrangement joins TRBV7-9 to TRBJ1-2; 9 nucleotides match TRBD1. The trim removed 4 bases at V and 6 bases at J, leaving 9 bases unmatched. The CDR3 sequence is 15 residues long. The germline gives CDR1 SEHNR, CDR2 FQNEAQ (reference sequence). This CDR3 is CASSSEQGAWNGYTF. The CDR3 DNA reads TGTGCCAGCAGCTCTGAACAGGGGGCGTGGAATGGCTACACCTTC.

This clone was seen a handful of times. This sequence joins TRBV5-1 and TRBJ2-3; maybe TRBD2 (5 bases). V lost 0 bases and J lost 5, with 13 bases in between. Germline V gene lookup returns CDR1 SGHRS and CDR2 YFSETQ. The CDR3 extends over 15 amino acids. The CDR3 region has the DNA TGCGCCAGCAGCTTGGGTGAGGGCTTCGTAGATACGCAGTATTTT. Residues: CASSLGEGFVDTQYF.

The CDR3 region has the DNA TGTGCCAGCAGCTTAGTGGGTGGAGAGACTGAAGCTTTCTTT. This gives the protein CASSLVGGETEAFF. The chain uses TRBV7-2 and TRBJ1-1; D is unclear. The CDR3 contains 14 residues. Germline loops: CDR1 SGHTA, CDR2 FQGNSA. With 1 base removed from V and 5 bases from J, the gap between germline ends came to 11 bases.

The chain has TRBV5-1 and TRBJ2-3; possible D gene TRBD2, 5 bases. Trimming left V 1 base short and J 7 bases short, with 10 bases between. Germline V gene data show CDR1 as SGHRS and CDR2 as YFSETQ. The CDR3 covers 13 residues. CDR3 loop: CASSLRRGNTQYF. The CDR3 bases are TGCGCCAGCAGCTTGCGTCGGGGAAATACGCAGTATTTT.

In this sample, this clone turned up a few times. The gene calls are TRBV15 and TRBJ2-5; 12 nucleotides agree with TRBD2. The CDR3 runs to 17 residues. J was trimmed by 4 bases and V by 3 bases; bases with no gene match: 9. CDR1 is LNHNV, CDR2 YYDKDF, per germline (reference sequence). DNA for the CDR3: TGTGCCACCAGCAGGGTATCGGGACTAGCGGGCTCAGAGACCCAGTACTTC. Amino acids: CATSRVSGLAGSETQYF.

The chain couples TRBV5-1 to TRBJ1-3, with 7 nucleotides matching TRBD1. V dropped 1 base and J dropped 4; count of bases not matched to a gene: 2. The CDR3 sequence is 14 residues long. From germline, CDR1 is SGHRS and CDR2 YFSETQ. This chain's CDR3 is CASSLQGGGNTIYF. CDR3 DNA sequence: TGCGCCAGCAGCTTGCAGGGGGGCGGAAACACCATATATTTT.

This clone was seen a handful of times. The chain recombines TRBV2 with TRBJ2-5; 7 bases are a match to TRBD1. The trim removed 2 bases at V and 5 bases at J, leaving 8 bases unmatched. CDR1 and CDR2 (germline): SNHLY, FYNNEI. This CDR3 has 15 residues. CDR3 DNA sequence: TGTGCCAGCAGTGAATCGACAGGGAGTAGGGAGACCCAGTACTTC. It codes for CASSESTGSRETQYF.

The rearrangement joins TRBV27 to TRBJ1-1, with D unresolved. Germline lookup yields CDR1 MNHEY and CDR2 SMNVEV (reference sequence). The CDR3 totals 14 residues. Trimming pared 6 bases from V and 0 bases from J, leaving 11 bases between. The CDR3 reads CASSRHGMNTEAFF. CDR3 DNA: TGTGCCAGCAGCCGACACGGTATGAACACTGAAGCTTTCTTT.

A few counts support this clone. This chain connects TRBV2 to TRBJ1-1; 9 bases map to TRBD1. The CDR3 is made up of 15 amino acids. The trim removed 5 bases at V and 3 bases at J, leaving 7 bases unmatched. Germline CDR1 SNHLY, CDR2 FYNNEI. CDR3 amino acids: CASSITGTGHTEAFF. The CDR3 region has the DNA TGTGCCAGCAGTATAACCGGGACAGGGCACACTGAAGCTTTCTTT.

The V and J genes are TRBV10-2 and TRBJ2-1; tentatively, D is TRBD2 (5 bases). V was cut by 4 bases and J by 7 bases, with 14 bases left in between. Germline values: CDR1 WSHSY, CDR2 SAAADI. CDR3 length: 14 amino acids. The CDR3 is CASSGYPDWNEQFF. The CDR3 DNA reads TGCGCCAGCAGTGGGTACCCGGACTGGAATGAGCAGTTCTTC.